Below, 14 T cell receptor beta chains from the same sample are listed, as sequenced in a study of PD-L1 blockade in urothelial cancer. Time point noted: pretreatment peripheral blood. Some clones are missing from TCRdb's copy, which holds only in-frame ones; the method was immunoSEQ multiplex PCR. The table has tens of thousands of clones, roughly 88% seen once. The starting material was PBMCs, obtained around atezolizumab (anti-PD-L1) treatment. Every receptor here comes from a man between 65 and 85 years old with urothelial cancer.

CDR3 loop: CASSEVPISGYTF. DNA for the CDR3: TGCGCCAGCAGTGAAGTCCCTATTAGTGGCTACACCTTC. The V and J genes are TRBV10-2 and TRBJ1-2; D remains ambiguous. CDR3 length equals 13 residues. The germline V gene has CDR1 WSHSY and CDR2 SAAADI. Trimming shortened V by 3 bases and J by 7 bases, and 12 bases separated the two germline ends.

V usage is TRBV12-5 and J usage is TRBJ2-7, with 10 bases aligning to TRBD1. Germline V lookup: CDR1 LGHNT, CDR2 FRNRAP. This CDR3 is 14 amino acids long. J lost 1 base, V lost 5 bases, and 2 bases had no gene match. CDR3 protein: CASGPGQGSYEQYF. Written as DNA, the CDR3 is TGTGCTAGTGGTCCGGGACAGGGGTCCTACGAGCAGTACTTC.

The CDR3: CASTRLGGNTIYF. DNA of the CDR3: TGTGCCAGCACCCGACTAGGCGGAAACACCATATATTTT. The chain is built from TRBV6-6 and TRBJ1-3, with unresolved D. The V gene lost 7 bases and the J gene lost 4 bases, with 11 bases spanning the gap. The CDR3 covers 13 residues. Germline V gene data show CDR1 as MNHNY and CDR2 as SVGAGI (reference sequence).

V usage is TRBV6-1 and J usage is TRBJ2-5, with D hard to call. Germline-derived CDR1 and CDR2 are MNHNS and SASEGT. This CDR3 has 15 residues. V gave up 7 bases and J gave up 1 base, with 16 bases separating them. CDR3: CASTPQSRLQETQYF. The CDR3 DNA follows: TGTGCCAGCACTCCCCAGTCGCGGCTCCAAGAGACCCAGTACTTC.

J is TRBJ2-1 and V is TRBV7-9, with TRBD2 matching 7 bases. In germline, CDR1 is SEHNR, CDR2 FQNEAQ (reference sequence). The CDR3 sequence is 16 residues long. The V segment lost 5 bases and the J segment 7 bases; nucleotides outside the gene matches: 14. CDR3 DNA sequence: TGTGCCAGCAGCCAACGTGGGGAGGGCCCTTTGAATGAGCAGTTCTTC. As protein: CASSQRGEGPLNEQFF.

The J gene is TRBJ1-3, the V gene TRBV5-3; D call uncertain. TRBV5-3 is an open reading frame whose function is uncertain. The ends were cut back, 8 bases at V and 0 bases at J, with 12 bases in the middle. The length of the CDR3 is 14 residues. The CDR3 region is CASFLRYSGNTIYF. The CDR3 coding sequence is TGTGCCAGTTTTCTAAGATACTCTGGAAACACCATATATTTT.

V is TRBV9 and J is TRBJ2-7; no definite D call. The V end lost 1 base, the J end lost 1 base, and 6 bases lay between the germline ends. The germline gives CDR1 SGDLS, CDR2 YYNGEE. This CDR3 region has 13 residues. The CDR3 protein is CASSVSPSYEQYF. CDR3 DNA sequence: TGTGCCAGCAGCGTATCCCCATCCTACGAGCAGTACTTC. Filled out from reference TRBV9 and TRBJ2-7, the complete variable domain reads DSGVTQTPKHLITATGQRVTLRCSPRSGDLSVYWYQQSLDQGLQFLIQYYNGEERAKGNILERFSAQQFPDLHSELNLSSLELGDSALYFCASSVSPSYEQYFGPGTRLTVT.

The gene calls are TRBV5-1 and TRBJ2-7; 8 nucleotides line up with TRBD2. The CDR3 covers 15 residues. The germline gives CDR1 SGHRS, CDR2 YFSETQ. V was pared by 2 bases and J by 2 bases, with 6 bases of the junction left unmatched. For the CDR3, the DNA is TGCGCCAGCAGCTTTGAAGCGGGAGACCCCTACGAGCAGTACTTC. Its translation: CASSFEAGDPYEQYF. The full variable domain, rest sourced from reference TRBV5-1 and TRBJ2-7, is KAGVTQTPRYLIKTRGQQVTLSCSPISGHRSVSWYQQTPGQGLQFLFEYFSETQRNKGNFPGRFSGRQFSNSRSEMNVSTLELGDSALYLCASSFEAGDPYEQYFGPGTRLTVT.

The chain uses TRBV9 and TRBJ2-5, with TRBD1 as a possible D gene (5 bases). The germline V gene encodes CDR1 SGDLS and CDR2 YYNGEE. The CDR3 contains 14 residues. V was clipped by 10 bases and J by 1 base, with 17 bases between them. Here the CDR3 DNA reads TGTGCCGGAGAACCGACAGAACTCCAAGAGACCCAGTACTTC. Translation: CAGEPTELQETQYF.

J is TRBJ2-1 and V is TRBV20-1; perhaps TRBD2 as D (6 bases). Trimming took 1 base from V and 15 from J, leaving 13 bases between them. The length of the CDR3 is 11 residues. CDR1 is DFQATT, CDR2 SNEGSKA, per germline (reference sequence). The chain's CDR3 is CSARVGDSRFF. The CDR3 DNA follows: TGCAGTGCTAGAGTAGGGGACTCCCGGTTCTTC.

The J gene is TRBJ2-1, the V gene TRBV11-3; 12 bases are a match to TRBD2. V gave up 5 bases and J gave up 5 bases; unmatched junction bases: 4. CDR1 and CDR2 (germline): SGHNT, YENEEA. The CDR3 loop spans 15 amino acids. In nucleotides, the CDR3 is TGTGCCAGCAGCCGGACTAGCGGGGCCCACAATGAGCAGTTCTTC. Protein product: CASSRTSGAHNEQFF. The variable domain in full, with the rest retrieved from reference TRBV11-3 and TRBJ2-1, is EAGVVQSPRYKIIEKKQPVAFWCNPISGHNTLYWYLQNLGQGPELLIRYENEEAVDDSQLPKDRFSAERLKGVDSTLKIQPAELGDSAVYLCASSRTSGAHNEQFFGPGTRLTVL.

This clone was observed a few times. V gene TRBV5-1 combines with J gene TRBJ2-7, with 7 bases aligning to TRBD1. This CDR3 is built from 14 residues. J gave up 7 bases and V 4 bases, and 11 bases lay outside the gene matches. Germline V CDR1 and CDR2: SGHRS, YFSETQ. The CDR3 reads CASSLGQQSSEQYF. CDR3 coding DNA: TGCGCCAGCAGCCTGGGACAGCAGTCTAGTGAGCAGTACTTC.

The chain uses TRBV6-5 and TRBJ1-5, with D tentatively TRBD1 (5 bases). Per germline, CDR1 MNHEY and CDR2 SVGAGI. There are 14 residues in the CDR3. V lost 5 bases and J 4 bases, leaving 12 bases between the germline ends. In nucleotides, the CDR3 is TGTGCCAGCAGTCACCGCGACAGAAATCAGCCCCAGCATTTT. This gives the protein CASSHRDRNQPQHF.

The rearrangement uses TRBV28 and TRBJ2-7; 14 nucleotides agree with TRBD2. Germline loops: CDR1 MDHEN, CDR2 SYDVKM. Trimming cost V 5 bases and J 1 base; bases outside gene matches: 10. The CDR3 loop spans 18 amino acids. CDR3 residues: CASSQNGLAGGLSYEQYF. The CDR3 coding sequence is TGTGCCAGCAGTCAAAACGGACTAGCGGGAGGCCTTTCCTACGAGCAGTACTTC.